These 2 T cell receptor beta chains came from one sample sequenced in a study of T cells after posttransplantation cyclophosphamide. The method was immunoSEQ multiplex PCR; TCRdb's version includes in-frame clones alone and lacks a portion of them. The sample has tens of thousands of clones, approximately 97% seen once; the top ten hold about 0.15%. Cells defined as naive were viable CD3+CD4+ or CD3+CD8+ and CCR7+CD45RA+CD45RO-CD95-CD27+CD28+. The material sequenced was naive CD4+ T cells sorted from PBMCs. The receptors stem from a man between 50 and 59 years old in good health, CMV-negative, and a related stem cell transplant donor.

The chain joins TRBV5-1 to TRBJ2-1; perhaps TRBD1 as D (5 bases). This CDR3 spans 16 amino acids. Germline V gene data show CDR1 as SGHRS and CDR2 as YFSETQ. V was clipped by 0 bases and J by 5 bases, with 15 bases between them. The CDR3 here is CASSLAGRVSHNEQFF. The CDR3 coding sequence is TGCGCCAGCAGCTTGGCAGGCAGGGTGAGCCACAATGAGCAGTTCTTC.

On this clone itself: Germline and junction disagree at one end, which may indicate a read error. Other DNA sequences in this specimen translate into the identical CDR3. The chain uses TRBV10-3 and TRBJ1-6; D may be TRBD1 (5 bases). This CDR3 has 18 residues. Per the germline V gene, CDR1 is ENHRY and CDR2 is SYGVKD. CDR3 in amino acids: CATSRTGELGSYNSPLHF. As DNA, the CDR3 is TGTGCCACTTCTCGTACAGGAGAATTGGGCTCCTATAATTCCCCCCTCCACTTT.